This is a list of T cell receptor beta chains from one sample in a study of blood T cell repertoires in COVID-19. The repertoire was sequenced with immunoSEQ multiplex PCR; TCRdb's copy has only in-frame clones and lacks some. Of 330,000 or so clones listed, more than 75% are singletons. Sequencing was performed on PBMCs or T cells enriched from blood (not recorded which). The source of these receptors is a middle-aged man in a cohort exposed to, infected with or recovered from COVID-19 (not recorded which). Each CDR3 is given with its conserved first and last residue. The order of the fields is V gene, D gene, J gene, clone size, CDR3 protein, CDR3 DNA. The D gene is left open where the match is weak. Only part of the rows carry a size: once, few, many, or a class if the clone is expanded.

TRBV2	TRBD1	TRBJ1-5	NA	CASSSGTGNQPQHF	TGTGCCAGCAGTTCCGGGACAGGGAATCAGCCCCAGCATTTT
TRBV28	NA	TRBJ2-1	NA	CASSTEPGSAEQFF	TGTGCCAGCAGTACGGAACCGGGGTCGGCGGAGCAGTTCTTC
TRBV2	NA	TRBJ2-3	once	CASTEGASQYF	TGTGCCAGCACCGAGGGTGCGTCGCAGTATTTT
TRBV5-1	NA	TRBJ1-2	NA	CASSLGQSYTF	TGCGCCAGCAGCTTGGGTCAGTCCTACACCTTC
TRBV7-2	TRBD2	TRBJ2-2	once	CASSLRRGLANTGELFF	TGTGCCAGCAGCCTCCGTAGGGGACTAGCGAACACCGGGGAGCTGTTTTTT
TRBV9	TRBD2	TRBJ2-1	few	CASSAPSSSSGREGSYNEQFF	TGTGCCAGCAGCGCACCCTCGAGTAGTAGCGGGAGGGAGGGGTCCTACAATGAGCAGTTCTTC
TRBV7-9	NA	TRBJ2-7	NA	CASSLGTGSYEQYF	TGTGCCAGCAGCTTAGGAACAGGGTCCTACGAGCAGTACTTC
TRBV18	NA	TRBJ2-1	NA	CASRQGYNEQFF	TGTGCCAGCCGCCAGGGGTACAATGAGCAGTTCTTC
TRBV5-1	NA	TRBJ2-2	NA	CASSLGYVADTGELFF	TGCGCCAGCAGCTTGGGGTATGTGGCAGACACCGGGGAGCTGTTTTTT
TRBV18	NA	TRBJ1-1	NA	CASSPAQVNTEAFF	TGTGCCAGCTCACCGGCTCAGGTAAACACTGAAGCTTTCTTT
TRBV19	NA	TRBJ1-3	NA	CASSIGQISGNTIYF	TGTGCCAGTAGTATTGGACAGATCTCTGGAAACACCATATATTTT
TRBV28	NA	TRBJ2-3	NA	CASSSGAGADTQYF	TGTGCCAGCAGTTCAGGGGCAGGTGCAGATACGCAGTATTTT
TRBV19	NA	TRBJ1-5	once	CASSPIQGTSQPQHF	TGTGCCAGTAGCCCTATACAGGGAACCAGCCAGCCCCAGCATTTT
TRBV5-1	TRBD1	TRBJ2-7	NA	CASSLRQGTYEQYF	TGCGCCAGCAGCTTAAGACAGGGTACCTACGAGCAGTACTTC
TRBV7-7	NA	TRBJ2-5	NA	CASSPKRQGGETQYF	TGTGCCAGCAGCCCCAAAAGACAGGGAGGAGAGACCCAGTACTTC
TRBV29-1	NA	TRBJ1-1	NA	CSVEFMNTEAFF	TGCAGCGTTGAATTCATGAACACTGAAGCTTTCTTT
TRBV11-2	NA	TRBJ2-5	NA	CASSLLRGETQYF	TGTGCCAGCAGCTTATTAAGGGGAGAGACCCAGTACTTC
TRBV5-1	NA	TRBJ2-5	NA	CASSLVASSGETQYF	TGCGCCAGCAGCTTGGTGGCCTCTAGTGGAGAGACCCAGTACTTC
TRBV3-1/TRBV3-2	TRBD2	TRBJ2-7	NA	CASSQGLAGGPSTEQYF	TGTGCCAGCAGCCAAGGTCTAGCGGGAGGGCCCTCCACGGAGCAGTACTTC
TRBV11-3	NA	TRBJ1-1	NA	CASSLSQNTEAFF	TGTGCCAGCAGCTTGAGTCAGAACACTGAAGCTTTCTTT
TRBV5-1	TRBD1	TRBJ2-7	NA	CASSLTGAEYEQYF	TGCGCCAGCAGCTTGACAGGGGCTGAATACGAGCAGTACTTC
TRBV10-1	NA	TRBJ1-4	NA	CASSQGSEKLFF	TGCGCCAGCAGTCAGGGGTCTGAAAAACTGTTTTTT
TRBV5-1	TRBD1	TRBJ1-4	once	CASSLAPGTGGEKLFF	TGCGCCAGCAGCTTGGCCCCCGGGACAGGGGGAGAAAAACTGTTTTTT
TRBV11-2	TRBD2	TRBJ2-4	NA	CASSLAGGPIQYF	TGTGCCAGCAGCTTAGCGGGAGGGCCCATTCAGTACTTC
TRBV4-1	TRBD2	TRBJ2-1	NA	CASSQDRVAGGEQFF	TGCGCCAGCAGCCAAGATCGGGTAGCGGGAGGTGAGCAGTTCTTC
TRBV6-6	TRBD2	TRBJ2-5	NA	CASSPPPLAGGQETQYF	TGTGCCAGCAGTCCTCCCCCACTAGCGGGGGGGCAAGAGACCCAGTACTTC
TRBV6-5	NA	TRBJ2-7	NA	CASSRTGWVDEQYF	TGTGCCAGCAGTCGAACAGGGTGGGTAGACGAGCAGTACTTC
TRBV5-4	TRBD1	TRBJ2-5	NA	CASSSTGGEETQYF	TGTGCCAGCAGCAGTACAGGGGGTGAGGAGACCCAGTACTTC
TRBV5-1	TRBD2	TRBJ2-5	NA	CASSLFMSGIYGKTQYF	TGCGCCAGCAGCTTGTTTATGAGCGGGATTTATGGGAAGACCCAGTACTTC
TRBV7-9	TRBD1	TRBJ2-1	NA	CASSSTGGIGEQFF	TGTGCCAGCAGCTCGACAGGGGGCATAGGTGAGCAGTTCTTC
TRBV28	NA	TRBJ1-5	NA	CASSPSQGTSNQPQHF	TGTGCCAGCAGCCCGTCCCAGGGGACGAGCAATCAGCCCCAGCATTTT
TRBV18	TRBD1	TRBJ1-3	NA	CASSTLGQASSGNTIYF	TGTGCCAGCTCAACTCTCGGACAGGCCAGCTCTGGAAACACCATATATTTT
TRBV6-5	TRBD1	TRBJ2-7	many	CASIRQGPASEQYF	TGTGCCAGCATTCGACAGGGCCCAGCATCCGAGCAGTACTTC
TRBV5-4	NA	TRBJ2-3	once	CASSLYGSGSGTQYF	TGTGCCAGCAGCCTGTATGGTAGCGGAAGTGGTACGCAGTATTTT
TRBV11-2	NA	TRBJ2-1	NA	CAGAKVYNEQFF	TGTGCCGGGGCGAAGGTCTACAATGAGCAGTTCTTC
TRBV6-2/TRBV6-3	NA	TRBJ1-5	NA	CASSPGGGRGNQPQHF	TGTGCCAGCAGCCCCGGGGGGGGGCGAGGCAATCAGCCCCAGCATTTT
TRBV4-1	NA	TRBJ2-7	NA	CASSQEEGAYSYEQYF	TGCGCCAGCAGCCAAGAGGAGGGGGCCTATAGCTACGAGCAGTACTTC
TRBV5-1	NA	TRBJ1-2	NA	CASSPVQGGGGYTF	TGCGCCAGCAGCCCGGTACAGGGCGGGGGTGGCTACACCTTC
TRBV6-5	TRBD2	TRBJ2-7	NA	CASSYSGLATYEQYF	TGTGCCAGCAGTTACTCGGGACTAGCGACCTACGAGCAGTACTTC
TRBV11-1	NA	TRBJ2-3	NA	CASSLDAGTDTQYF	TGTGCCAGCAGCTTAGATGCGGGCACAGATACGCAGTATTTT
TRBV10-3	NA	TRBJ2-7	NA	CAISAWQYEQYF	TGTGCCATCAGTGCGTGGCAGTACGAGCAGTACTTC
TRBV28	TRBD1	TRBJ1-6	NA	CASSSPGQGSSPLHF	TGTGCCAGCAGTTCTCCGGGACAGGGTAGTTCACCCCTCCACTTT
TRBV6-5	NA	TRBJ2-1	NA	CASNTGNEQFF	TGTGCCAGCAACACGGGAAATGAGCAGTTCTTC
TRBV2	NA	TRBJ1-4	few	CATRVNYNEKLFF	TGTGCCACCCGGGTCAACTATAATGAAAAACTGTTTTTT
TRBV18	NA	TRBJ1-1	NA	CASSPNRDTEAFF	TGTGCCAGCTCGCCAAATCGGGACACTGAAGCTTTCTTT
TRBV5-1	TRBD2	TRBJ2-3	NA	CASSMGSSGRQTDTQYF	TGCGCCAGCAGCATGGGTTCGAGCGGGAGACAGACAGATACGCAGTATTTT
TRBV11-3	TRBD2	TRBJ2-1	NA	CASSHGTRDNEQFF	TGTGCCAGCAGTCACGGGACTAGGGACAATGAGCAGTTCTTC
TRBV11-3	NA	TRBJ1-2	NA	CASSLLERVANYGYTF	TGTGCCAGCAGCTTACTAGAGAGGGTAGCCAACTATGGCTACACCTTC
TRBV2	NA	TRBJ2-4	NA	CASSASGWGVENIQYF	TGTGCCAGCAGTGCGTCCGGGTGGGGAGTTGAAAACATTCAGTACTTC
TRBV5-4	TRBD2	TRBJ2-3	NA	CASSFGTRHEGDTQYF	TGTGCCAGCAGCTTCGGGACTAGACACGAGGGAGATACGCAGTATTTT
TRBV10-2	TRBD1	TRBJ1-1	NA	CASTHRGRGRNTEAFF	TGCGCCAGCACCCACAGGGGGCGCGGTCGGAACACTGAAGCTTTCTTT
TRBV18	TRBD2	TRBJ2-1	NA	CASSFFLAGESDEQFF	TGTGCCAGCTCATTTTTCCTAGCGGGAGAATCAGATGAGCAGTTCTTC
TRBV18	NA	TRBJ1-4	NA	CASSPTGGGTGEKLFF	TGTGCCAGCTCACCAACGGGCGGAGGGACGGGTGAAAAACTGTTTTTT
TRBV3-1/TRBV3-2	NA	TRBJ2-5	NA	CASSHQGGWETQYF	TGTGCCAGCAGCCACCAGGGAGGATGGGAGACCCAGTACTTC